Included here is one T cell receptor (beta chain) sequence, with context. In this sample, this clonotype turned up a few times. The specificity of this receptor is unknown. No much larger clone is present one base from it, and per-base qualities are unavailable. The library came from RACE. The sequencer listed for this sample is NextSeq 500. During library preparation, unique molecular identifiers were attached to individual cDNA molecules so that TCRs could be counted in a quantitative, reproducible way. Each blood RNA sample was used to sequence both TCR alpha and TCR beta chains. Per the authors' processing: Samples had a median of roughly 100,000 TCRs, with a range from about 23,224 to 750,000. The Decombinator software suite was used to annotate V, J and CDR3 in the TCR reads. For PS versus PT1 abundance plots, all samples were subsampled to the same number of TCRs (28,000). Expanded TCRs were defined as absent before sensitization and observed at least eight times at the 2-week time point. TCRdb reanalyzed the raw reads on its own, using fastp at Q25 for trimming and MiXCR for clone calling, and kept in-frame beta chains. One record per CDR3 amino acid sequence lists the most common genes and DNA. The V and J calls come from TCRdb's annotation, not from the publication. This sample lists 150,000 to 200,000 distinct CDR3 sequences; roughly 15% were detected once. The ten largest clones add up to about 1.7% of the sample.

What the time point label conveys for this sample: patch test 1, 2 weeks after DPC sensitization. The treatment or condition label here, explained by the study, means: therapeutic diphenylcyclopropenone sensitization with weekly scalp DPC. At each patch-test visit, blood was drawn before the patch test was applied. Eligible patients were aged 18 to 70, diagnosed with alopecia, deemed suitable for DPC therapy, and excluded if pregnant. Total RNA was extracted from unfractionated whole blood that had been collected in Tempus Blood RNA tubes. Including cysteine and phenylalanine, the CDR3 has 16 amino acids. Just CDR3 DNA is preserved here, 48 bases in frame from base 1. V loses 5 bases of germline sequence and J loses 0 bases, and the interval between the two ends is 14 bases. The data derive from a study of human T cells and chemical hapten exposure (dated by TCRdb to about 2021). Regarding the study in general: For sensitization, 2% DPC in acetone was applied to a 2 cm by 2 cm area of upper inner arm skin. Throughout the study period of 20 to 30 weeks, patients also received therapeutic DPC doses to the scalp every week. Patch testing was done on the upper back using Finn chambers containing 0.01% DPC, and results were scored after 6 days according to International Contact Dermatitis Research Group standards. The mostly female patient cohort included alopecia areata with under or over 50% scalp involvement, alopecia totalis and alopecia universalis. Libraries were pooled for sequencing, and variation in per-sample TCR yields was attributed mainly to small differences in library volumes within the pool. The study tracked peripheral blood TCR repertoire changes in vivo during primary and secondary sensitization to the hapten diphenylcyclopropenone (DPC) in alopecia patients. Blood was sampled from patients pre-sensitization (week 0) and at 2, 6 and about 24 weeks after DPC sensitization. For TCR sequencing, blood came from 25 to 35 alopecia patients at anywhere from one to four time points (pre-sensitization, 2, 6 and 24 weeks).

General conclusions and limits of the study: Expanded TCRs formed significantly more large CDR3 similarity clusters than pre-sensitization or healthy control sets, consistent with antigen-driven responses. Repeated subsampling changed both the strength of the expansion versus patch-test correlation and the threshold at which that correlation became significant. Patch test score was positively correlated with the number of PT1 expanded TCRs, with significance at thresholds 8, 16 and 32 but not at 4. DPC sensitization did not change how many TCRs were above 1 in 1000 frequency, and no evidence was found of alterations in global repertoire structure. Because all patients had alopecia, a presumed autoimmune disease, the immune response of the patients might differ from that of healthy individuals.

The chain was built from TRBV12-3 or TRBV12-4 and TRBJ1-3; a weak D assignment points to TRBD1 (6 bases agree). The material sequenced was whole blood, taken in connection with sensitization to the hapten diphenylcyclopropenone (DPC). The clonotype was recovered from a woman in her twenties or thirties with alopecia areata. Some clones in this sample may be carry-over from other donors' samples. The DNA reads TGTGCCAGCAGTCCGACAGGTCTAGACTCTGGAAACACCATATATTTT. Its translation reads: CASSPTGLDSGNTIYF.